The 28 T cell receptor beta chains below come from one sample, sequenced in a study of blood T cell repertoires in COVID-19. Libraries were prepared by immunoSEQ multiplex PCR; TCRdb keeps only in-frame clonotypes and omits some of them. The sample shows 300,000 or so clones, roughly 90% of them seen only once. Sequenced material: PBMCs or T cells enriched from blood (not recorded which). The source of these receptors is a woman between 25 and 40 years old who had recovered from COVID-19.

This chain links TRBV11-3 with TRBJ2-3; 12 nucleotides align to TRBD2. Germline V CDR1 and CDR2: SGHNT, YENEEA. This CDR3 is built from 18 residues. Losses at the gene ends were 1 base for V and 4 bases for J; bases not matched to a gene: 9. CDR3 DNA sequence: TGTGCCAGCAGCTTAGGGGGGGCCCTAGCGGGAGGGTCAGATACGCAGTATTTT. This encodes CASSLGGALAGGSDTQYF.

The chain is built from TRBV27 and TRBJ2-1, with D maybe TRBD1 (6 bases). V shed 8 bases and J shed 0 bases, with 14 bases lying between them. The CDR3 contains 15 residues. The V gene's germline CDR1 is MNHEY and CDR2 SMNVEV (reference sequence). Written as DNA, the CDR3 is TGTGCCAGCGCCCTGCAGGGGCGCTCCTACAATGAGCAGTTCTTC. Translation: CASALQGRSYNEQFF.

The rearrangement uses TRBV19 and TRBJ2-7; D might be TRBD1 (6 bases). The V gene lost 5 bases and the J gene lost 6 bases, with 17 bases spanning the gap. Germline assignment: CDR1 LNHDA and CDR2 SQIVND (reference sequence). This CDR3 has 14 amino acids. CDR3 loop: CASSLWTDRSEQYF. CDR3 DNA sequence: TGTGCCAGTAGTCTTTGGACAGACCGTTCCGAGCAGTACTTC.

The genes are TRBV6-5 and TRBJ1-2, with a tentative D call TRBD1 (6 bases). The CDR3 is made up of 13 amino acids. CDR1 and CDR2 from the germline V gene are MNHEY and SVGAGI. V lost 5 bases, J lost 2 bases, and 9 bases lay in between. Here the CDR3 reads CASSTGLNYGYTF. As DNA, the CDR3 is TGTGCCAGCAGTACAGGGTTGAACTATGGCTACACCTTC.

The chain combines TRBV3-1 (or the pseudogene TRBV3-2) with TRBJ1-3; 9 bases line up with TRBD1. CDR3 length: 17 residues. Germline assignment: CDR1 LGHDT and CDR2 YNNKEL (reference sequence). Germline trimming cut 4 bases from V and 0 bases from J; bases unmatched to any gene: 7. CDR3 residues: CASSPSRDRDSGNTIYF. CDR3 DNA: TGTGCCAGCAGCCCGTCCCGGGACAGGGACTCTGGAAACACCATATATTTT.

The chain combines TRBV15 with TRBJ1-1; 9 positions agree with TRBD1. This CDR3 contains 15 residues. The J segment lost 4 bases and the V segment lost 0 bases, leaving 3 bases of the junction unmatched. The V gene's germline CDR1 is LNHNV and CDR2 YYDKDF (reference sequence). The CDR3 DNA follows: TGTGCCACCAGCAGAGATGTGGACAGGGGCACTGAAGCTTTCTTT. Translation gives CATSRDVDRGTEAFF. Looking up the rest from reference TRBV15 and TRBJ1-1 gives the full variable domain: DAMVIQNPRYQVTQFGKPVTLSCSQTLNHNVMYWYQQKSSQAPKLLFHYYDKDFNNEADTPDNFQSRRPNTSFCFLDIRSPGLGDTAMYLCATSRDVDRGTEAFFGQGTRLTVV.

This chain joins TRBV19 and TRBJ1-5; weak D call: TRBD1 (5 bases). The germline V and J ends were trimmed by 4 bases and 13 bases, with 11 bases remaining between them. The CDR3 consists of 11 residues. Germline lookup yields CDR1 LNHDA and CDR2 SQIVND (reference sequence). CDR3 sequence reads: CASSNPTVQHF. The CDR3 region has the DNA TGTGCCAGTAGTAACCCGACAGTGCAGCATTTT.

This clone has a single count. The chain combines TRBV6-2 or TRBV6-3 with TRBJ2-3, with TRBD2 matching over 12 bases. The V and J ends lost 4 bases and 7 bases, in that order; junction bases with no gene match: 9. CDR3 length equals 16 residues. Germline V gives CDR1 MNHEY, CDR2 SVGEGT. The CDR3 reads CASSSPGLAGIHTQYF. The CDR3 coding sequence is TGTGCCAGCAGTTCGCCGGGACTAGCGGGTATCCATACGCAGTATTTT.

The chain has TRBV9 and TRBJ2-3, with D maybe TRBD2 (6 bases). CDR3 length: 16 residues. Germline V lookup: CDR1 SGDLS, CDR2 YYNGEE. V lost 0 bases and J 2 bases, leaving 13 bases between the germline ends. CDR3 loop: CASSVGGSGYTDTQYF. CDR3 in DNA: TGTGCCAGCAGCGTAGGGGGTAGCGGATACACAGATACGCAGTATTTT.

CDR3 DNA sequence: TGTGCCAGCAGTACCACCGGGACTAGTAAATATTTT. Encoded protein: CASSTTGTSKYF. The chain uses TRBV28 and TRBJ2-3; TRBD2 aligns across 8 bases. This CDR3 contains 12 residues. V lost 5 bases and J lost 15; bases outside the gene matches: 10. In germline, CDR1 is MDHEN, CDR2 SYDVKM.

Written as DNA, the CDR3 is TGCGCCAGCAGTGGCACAAGGGACAGGAACTACGAGCAGTACTTC. Translation gives CASSGTRDRNYEQYF. The chain links TRBV10-1 to TRBJ2-7, with TRBD1 matching 8 bases. Trimming at V came to 4 bases and at J to 3 bases, leaving 8 bases not matched to a gene. Germline CDR1 and CDR2: WNHNN and SYGVQD (reference sequence). This CDR3 is 15 amino acids long.

The sample holds a few counts of this clone. The chain links TRBV11-1 to TRBJ1-1; 7 bases are a match to TRBD1. V trimming: 4 bases; J trimming: 4 bases; junction bases outside the gene matches: 9. CDR1 and CDR2 (germline): SGHAT, FQDESV (reference sequence). The CDR3 runs to 15 residues. CDR3 nucleotide sequence: TGTGCCAGCAGCTCCGACAGGGACCTTGGCACTGAAGCTTTCTTT. Amino acid sequence: CASSSDRDLGTEAFF.

The chain links TRBV30 to TRBJ2-1, with D possibly TRBD1 on 6 matching bases. CDR3 length: 16 amino acids. Germline V CDR1 and CDR2: GTSNPN, SVGIG (reference sequence). Trimming took off 2 bases at V and 1 base at J, with 15 bases between the two ends. CDR3 loop: CAWSQAGRGSYNEQFF. DNA for the CDR3: TGTGCCTGGAGTCAAGCTGGCAGGGGATCCTACAATGAGCAGTTCTTC.

V is TRBV5-6 and J is TRBJ2-7; D is unclear. The CDR3 contains 12 residues. Per germline, CDR1 SGHDT and CDR2 YYEEEE. V dropped 1 base and J dropped 1 base, with 3 bases sitting between them. The CDR3 is CASSLQSYEQYF. CDR3 in DNA: TGTGCCAGCAGCTTGCAATCCTACGAGCAGTACTTC.

The chain has TRBV30 and TRBJ2-7, with 8 nucleotides matching TRBD2. With V trimmed by 2 bases and J by 0 bases, 6 bases remained unmatched. There are 15 residues in the CDR3. Germline V lookup: CDR1 GTSNPN, CDR2 SVGIG (reference sequence). CDR3 bases: TGTGCCTGGAGTACCCCGGGGGGGGCCTCCTACGAGCAGTACTTC. Protein: CAWSTPGGASYEQYF.

This clone came up once. V gene TRBV6-1 combines with J gene TRBJ2-1; 10 nucleotides match TRBD2. Germline lookup yields CDR1 MNHNS and CDR2 SASEGT. The trim removed 2 bases at V and 0 bases at J, leaving 4 bases unmatched. The CDR3 length is 17 residues. The CDR3 sequence: CASSELASGSSYNEQFF. CDR3 DNA sequence: TGTGCCAGCAGTGAATTAGCTAGCGGGAGCTCCTACAATGAGCAGTTCTTC.

CDR3 DNA: TGTGCCAGCAGTACAGGGGGATCGACTGAAGCTTTCTTT. It encodes CASSTGGSTEAFF. The chain couples TRBV25-1 to TRBJ1-1; TRBD1 aligns across 8 bases. Per germline, CDR1 MGHDK and CDR2 SYGVNS. This CDR3 has 13 amino acids. Unmatched junction bases numbered 4, after V lost 5 bases and J lost 5 bases.

V usage is TRBV28 and J usage is TRBJ2-1, with 8 bases aligning to TRBD2. The CDR3 is made up of 16 amino acids. Per germline, CDR1 MDHEN and CDR2 SYDVKM. Losses at the gene ends were 3 bases for V and 4 bases for J; bases not matched to a gene: 8. CDR3 nucleotides: TGTGCCAGCAGTTTGGCTGGGCTAGCGGGTTACAATGAGCAGTTCTTC. Encoded protein: CASSLAGLAGYNEQFF.

This clone was found once. The chain couples TRBV18 to TRBJ2-2, with 12 positions matching TRBD2. V lost 5 bases, J lost 2 bases, and 3 bases stayed unmatched. The CDR3 spans 16 residues. CDR1 and CDR2 from the germline V gene are KGHSH and LQKENI. The CDR3 nucleotides are TGTGCCAGCTCATTCGGACTAGCGGGAAACACCGGGGAGCTGTTTTTT. Residues: CASSFGLAGNTGELFF.

The sample holds a few counts of this clone. V usage is TRBV5-1 and J usage is TRBJ1-3; TRBD1 agrees at 8 bases. CDR3 length equals 16 residues. Germline loops: CDR1 SGHRS, CDR2 YFSETQ. The J segment lost 1 base and the V segment lost 4 bases, leaving 7 bases of the junction unmatched. CDR3 region: CASSLSQGASGNTIYF. The CDR3 DNA follows: TGCGCCAGCAGCCTCTCCCAGGGGGCTTCTGGAAACACCATATATTTT.

The J gene is TRBJ2-1, the V gene TRBV7-8, with 8 bases fitting TRBD2. Germline loops: CDR1 SGHVS, CDR2 FQNEAQ. The J segment lost 8 bases and the V segment lost 1 base, leaving 10 bases of the junction unmatched. The CDR3 covers 16 residues. For the CDR3, the DNA is TGTGCCAGCAGCTTAGTTTATCCGGCGGGAGGCTATGAGCAGTTCTTC. Translation gives CASSLVYPAGGYEQFF.

This chain connects TRBV2 to TRBJ1-1, with D unresolved. CDR1 is SNHLY, CDR2 FYNNEI, per germline. V was shortened by 9 bases and J by 7 bases, with 15 bases between the two germline ends. The CDR3 is made up of 12 amino acids. CDR3 sequence reads: CARKLDGFEAFF. CDR3 DNA sequence: TGTGCCAGAAAGCTCGACGGGTTTGAAGCTTTCTTT.

This chain uses TRBV6-4 with TRBJ2-7; maybe TRBD1 (5 bases). The length of the CDR3 is 14 residues. The germline gives CDR1 MRHNA, CDR2 SNTAGT. The germline V and J ends were trimmed by 3 bases and 6 bases, with 15 bases remaining between them. CDR3 sequence: CASSESRASGEQYF. The CDR3 DNA follows: TGTGCCAGCAGTGAAAGCAGGGCTTCAGGCGAGCAGTACTTC.

This rearrangement joins TRBV30 to TRBJ1-2; TRBD1 is a possible D gene (5 bases). V was cut by 6 bases and J by 7 bases, with 21 bases left in between. CDR3 size: 14 residues. Germline CDR1 reads GTSNPN; CDR2 reads SVGIG (reference sequence). The CDR3 loop reads CACLGGAGLGGYTF. The CDR3 DNA follows: TGTGCCTGCCTTGGAGGGGCGGGCTTAGGTGGCTACACCTTC.

V gene TRBV7-8 combines with J gene TRBJ1-1, with D possibly being TRBD1 (6 bases). This CDR3 is 13 amino acids long. Deletions cut 5 bases from V and 6 bases from J, with 13 bases between. CDR1 is SGHVS, CDR2 FQNEAQ, per germline. In DNA form, the CDR3 reads TGTGCCAGCAGCCGACAGGAGGGAGCTGAAGCTTTCTTT. Protein sequence: CASSRQEGAEAFF.

About this clone: A read error may produce the germline difference seen at one junction end. The gene calls are TRBV7-7 and TRBJ2-5, with TRBD2 matching over 10 bases. This CDR3 is 16 amino acids long. The germline V gene has CDR1 SSHAT and CDR2 FNYEAQ (reference sequence). The CDR3 protein is CASSLAWASGSETQYF. The CDR3 DNA follows: TGTGCTAGCAGCTTAGCCTGGGCTAGCGGGAGTGAGACCCAGTACTTC.

The chain uses TRBV7-9 and TRBJ2-3, with 7 bases identical to TRBD2. Germline assignment: CDR1 SEHNR and CDR2 FQNEAQ (reference sequence). V was clipped by 7 bases and J by 2 bases; unmatched bases: 9. The CDR3 has 15 amino acids. This chain's CDR3 is CASTQGGSYTDTQYF. CDR3 nucleotides: TGTGCCAGCACCCAGGGCGGGAGTTACACAGATACGCAGTATTTT.

The V and J genes are TRBV5-8 and TRBJ1-1; possible D gene TRBD1, 5 bases. Trimming cost V 5 bases and J 0 bases, with 11 bases left between them. Per the germline V gene, CDR1 is SGHTS and CDR2 is YDEGEE. This CDR3 spans 14 amino acids. The CDR3 coding sequence is TGTGCCAGCAGGGAGTCGACAGTGAACACTGAAGCTTTCTTT. Translation gives CASRESTVNTEAFF.